What follows are 19 T cell receptor beta chains derived from one specimen sequenced in a study of tumor-infiltrating lymphocytes in oesophageal squamous cell carcinoma. TCRdb ran MiXCR on the PCR reads and lists one entry per CDR3 protein. This sample has approximately 9,500 distinct CDR3 sequences, with 45% to 65% found just once. The sequenced sample consisted of esophageal tumor tissue. The receptors were sampled from a female donor with esophageal squamous cell carcinoma.

There are a few counts of this clonotype. The conserved phenylalanine or tryptophan normally closing the CDR3 is absent here, so this likely arose from a read error. No DNA is shown, since the ends of the CDR3 on it are uncertain; the CDR3 is the one TCRdb lists. The V call is TRBV7-9, the J call TRBJ2-5; the table's D gene call, TRBD1, was not cross checked with the DNA. The CDR3 spans 17 amino acids, including both terminal residues. Germline-derived CDR1 and CDR2 are SEHNR and FQNEAQ (reference sequence). CDR3 sequence reads: CASSLATQTGHGYTFGS.

The chain links TRBV25-1 to TRBJ2-6; 10 bases line up with TRBD1. In germline, CDR1 is MGHDK, CDR2 SYGVNS. Trimming removed 6 bases from V and 0 bases from J; junction bases left unmatched: 5. The CDR3 is 17 residues long. The CDR3 sequence is CASSDGQGGSGANVLTF. As DNA, the CDR3 is TGTGCCAGCAGCGACGGACAGGGGGGCTCTGGGGCCAACGTCCTGACTTTC. Full variable domain (remainder filled in from reference TRBV25-1 and TRBJ2-6): EADIYQTPRYLVIGTGKKITLECSQTMGHDKMYWYQQDPGMELHLIHYSYGVNSTEKGDLSSESTVSRIRTEHFPLTLESARPSHTSQYLCASSDGQGGSGANVLTFGAGSRLTVL.

The V call is TRBV13, the J call TRBJ2-7; 7 bases are a match to TRBD2. The ends lost 4 bases at V and 0 bases at J; junction bases unmatched: 9. This CDR3 is built from 16 residues. Germline CDR1 and CDR2: PRHDT and FYEKMQ (reference sequence). The CDR3 region has the DNA TGTGCCAGCAGCTCCCCCCCTAGCGGTAGCTCCTACGAGCAGTACTTC. This translates into CASSSPPSGSSYEQYF.

This chain connects TRBV28 to TRBJ2-7, with 8 bases that match TRBD2. The DNA end is a closer match to TRBJ2-5, so the J assignment may be wrong. The CDR3 runs to 17 residues. In germline, CDR1 is MDHEN, CDR2 SYDVKM. CDR3 residues: CASSLVAGSPGKETQYF. In DNA form, the CDR3 reads TGTGCCAGCAGTTTGGTAGCGGGATCGCCAGGGAAAGAGACCCAGTACTTC.

This clonotype has only a few counts. A much larger clone sits a single nucleotide away, making a read error possible. The chain carries TRBV5-5 and TRBJ2-7, with D perhaps being TRBD1 or TRBD2 (5 bases each). The J call may not be correct, given that the DNA end is closer to TRBJ2-1. This CDR3 is built from 15 residues. Germline V gives CDR1 SGHKS, CDR2 YYEKEE (reference sequence). The CDR3 reads CASSLAWGFTYEQFF. CDR3 nucleotides: TGTGCCAGCAGCTTGGCCTGGGGGTTCACTTACGAGCAGTTCTTC.

There are a few counts of this clonotype. The rearrangement joins TRBV11-2 to TRBJ1-4, with 7 bases matching TRBD1. The CDR3 is 15 residues long. Germline lookup yields CDR1 SGHAT and CDR2 FQNNGV. Trimming took 2 bases from V and 5 from J; bases not matched to a gene: 5. The CDR3 sequence: CASSLQGGLNEKLFF. The CDR3 DNA reads TGTGCCAGCAGCTTACAGGGGGGGTTGAATGAAAAACTGTTTTTT.

V gene TRBV24-1 combines with J gene TRBJ2-3; 7 positions agree with TRBD1. TRBJ2-1 explains the end of the DNA better; the J call may be wrong. There are 17 residues in the CDR3. Germline lookup yields CDR1 KGHDR and CDR2 SFDVKD. CDR3 region: CATSDHRTGWVYNEQFF. The CDR3 coding sequence is TGTGCCACCAGTGACCATCGGACAGGTTGGGTTTACAATGAGCAGTTCTTC.

This clonotype is labeled as medium-sized. The chain couples TRBV6-6 to TRBJ2-7; 8 bases map to TRBD1. This CDR3 region has 15 residues. The junction had 4 bases not matched to a gene; V was cut back by 0 bases and J by 3 bases. Germline-derived CDR1 and CDR2 are MNHNY and SVGAGI (reference sequence). CDR3 amino acids: CASSYSMDRVYEQYF. Written as DNA, the CDR3 is TGTGCCAGCAGTTACTCGATGGACAGGGTCTACGAGCAGTACTTC.

This clonotype was counted at least ten times. The chain has TRBV10-2 and TRBJ2-7; no reliable D call. Per germline, CDR1 WSHSY and CDR2 SAAADI. The CDR3 covers 12 residues. The V gene lost 5 bases and the J gene lost 3 bases, with 8 bases spanning the gap. The CDR3 nucleotides are TGCGCCAGCAGTTCTAATGGCTACGAGCAGTACTTC. Translation gives CASSSNGYEQYF.

The V call is TRBV2, the J call TRBJ2-1; 10 nucleotides line up with TRBD1. The V gene's germline CDR1 is SNHLY and CDR2 FYNNEI. The length of the CDR3 is 15 residues. The V gene end was trimmed by 6 bases and the J gene end by 2 bases; junction bases not matched to a gene: 4. This CDR3 is CASRKGQGAYNEQFF. CDR3 in DNA: TGTGCCAGCAGGAAAGGACAGGGGGCCTACAATGAGCAGTTCTTC.

V is TRBV7-2 and J is TRBJ1-2; D may be TRBD1 (5 bases). The germline V and J ends were trimmed by 5 bases and 7 bases, with 11 bases remaining between them. The CDR3 runs 12 residues. CDR1 SGHTA and CDR2 FQGNSA come from the germline V gene. CDR3 loop: CASSKRGFGYTF. The CDR3 coding sequence is TGTGCCAGCAGCAAGAGGGGTTTTGGCTACACCTTC.

The CDR3 spells CASSLTLSIHEQFF. CDR3 sequence (DNA): TGTGCCAGCAGCTTAACGTTATCCATCCATGAGCAGTTCTTC. This sequence joins TRBV7-3 and TRBJ2-1; D unclear. This CDR3 spans 14 amino acids. The germline gives CDR1 SGHTA, CDR2 FQGTGA. Trimming took 0 bases from V and 8 from J, leaving 11 bases between them.

At least ten counts were recorded for this clonotype. Since a much larger clone is just one base distant, this may be a read error. This rearrangement joins TRBV6-6 to TRBJ2-1; 9 bases line up with TRBD2. The germline V gene encodes CDR1 MNHNY and CDR2 SVGAGI (reference sequence). CDR3 length: 18 amino acids. Trimming at V came to 2 bases and at J to 10 bases, leaving 18 bases not matched to a gene. The CDR3: CASSYDLSGRYGTHEQFF. In DNA, the CDR3 is TGTGCCAGCAGTTACGATCTTAGCGGGAGATACGGGACCCACGAGCAGTTCTTC.

This clonotype was recorded once. The V and J genes are TRBV7-3 and TRBJ1-4; D is ambiguous. The CDR3 consists of 12 residues. V was trimmed by 3 bases and J by 13 bases, leaving 12 bases between them. Germline values: CDR1 SGHTA, CDR2 FQGTGA. The CDR3 protein is CASSFGEEGLFF. The CDR3 nucleotides are TGTGCCAGCAGCTTCGGGGAGGAGGGACTGTTTTTT.

In this sample, this clonotype turned up once. The chain links TRBV6-5 to TRBJ2-3; D gene uncertain. This CDR3 spans 16 amino acids. Germline V CDR1 and CDR2: MNHEY, SVGAGI. Trimming left V 5 bases short and J 0 bases short, with 15 bases between. The CDR3 region is CASSARIGLSTDTQYF. The CDR3 bases are TGTGCCAGCAGTGCTCGTATCGGGCTTAGCACAGATACGCAGTATTTT.

The V and J genes are TRBV11-2 and TRBJ2-3, with 11 bases identical to TRBD2. This CDR3 is 18 amino acids long. The V segment lost 3 bases and the J segment 2 bases; nucleotides outside the gene matches: 10. In germline, CDR1 is SGHAT, CDR2 FQNNGV. CDR3: CASSFTVTSGVITDTQYF. Written as DNA, the CDR3 is TGTGCCAGCAGCTTCACTGTGACTAGCGGGGTAATCACAGATACGCAGTATTTT.

The chain combines TRBV24-1 with TRBJ1-5; D is possibly TRBD1 (5 bases). This CDR3 spans 14 amino acids. CDR1 and CDR2 from the germline V gene are KGHDR and SFDVKD. V dropped 4 bases and J dropped 0 bases, with 6 bases sitting between them. CDR3 region: CATSDRASNQPQHF. CDR3 coding DNA: TGTGCCACCAGTGACAGGGCTAGCAATCAGCCCCAGCATTTT.

V and J are TRBV11-2 and TRBJ2-3; no definite D call. Trimming stripped 5 bases from V and 0 bases from J, with 9 bases between. The V gene's germline CDR1 is SGHAT and CDR2 FQNNGV. CDR3 length: 14 residues. In DNA form, the CDR3 reads TGTGCCAGCAGCCCGTTACCCAGCACAGATACGCAGTATTTT. This sequence encodes CASSPLPSTDTQYF.

This chain connects TRBV7-9 to TRBJ2-3, with D tentatively TRBD2 (7 bases). Trimming took off 2 bases at V and 2 bases at J, with 17 bases between the two ends. The length of the CDR3 is 17 residues. CDR1 and CDR2 (germline): SEHNR, FQNEAQ (reference sequence). The CDR3 is CASSLRSSGTLTDTQYF. The DNA for the CDR3 is TGTGCCAGCAGCTTAAGGTCCAGCGGGACACTCACAGATACGCAGTATTTT.